A selection of T cell receptor beta chains follows, all from one sample in a study of molecular identifiers for immune sequencing clone quantification. MiXCR, applied by TCRdb to the PCR reads, yields one record per CDR3 protein. Counted here are under 600,000 distinct CDR3 sequences, 25% occurring once; the ten biggest clones make up just over 0.75%. The source material was naive CD8+ T cells from blood, with Jurkat cell RNA spiked in. The source is a human donor in good health. Some libraries in this study had Jurkat cell RNA spiked in. Both conserved end residues are part of each CDR3. Part of the rows lack a size; the others show once, few, many or a class for expanded clones.

>-|TRBJ1-1|TRBV19
CASSIGQVMNTEAFF
>many|TRBJ1-6|TRBV7-9
CASSLASGRSPLHF
>few|TRBJ2-5|TRBV7-9
CASSPPGRGQETQYF
>few|TRBJ2-7|TRBV20-1
CSARDWAGEAYEQYF
>-|TRBJ2-3|TRBV5-6
CASSLRRNPTDTQYF
>many|TRBJ2-7|TRBV6-5
CASSYGKGGEQYF
>few|TRBJ1-1|TRBV27
CASRNRDRGFTEAFF
>many|TRBJ2-3|TRBV6-5
CASSSGTSGIADTQYF
>many|TRBJ1-1|TRBV5-1
CASSLDISGTEAFF
>-|TRBJ2-2|TRBV5-4
CASSFGNTRDTGELFF
>-|TRBJ1-5|TRBV19
CASSRTSGINSNQPQHF
>-|TRBJ1-4|TRBV23-1
CASSLLRRTAIKLFF
>many|TRBJ2-1|TRBV6-5
CASSYWDDPNEQFF
>few|TRBJ2-7|TRBV28
CASSLRDRWYEQYF
>many|TRBJ2-3|TRBV5-1
CASSPGGADTQYF
>few|TRBJ1-1|TRBV6-2/TRBV6-3
CASSLHRTEAFF
>many|TRBJ2-5|TRBV12-3/TRBV12-4
CASSRYRKETQYF
>-|TRBJ2-5|TRBV7-9
CASSSNRGPYQETQYF
>-|TRBJ2-5|TRBV20-1
CSARGVGGALRKETQYF
>many|TRBJ2-5|TRBV13
CASSPARANQYF
>-|TRBJ2-5|TRBV15
CATSSVGKETQYF
>few|TRBJ1-6|TRBV27
CASSTLQGFGSPLHF
>many|TRBJ2-7|TRBV6-2/TRBV6-3
CASTPARPGYEQYF
>many|TRBJ1-3|TRBV25-1
CASSESPRDRFGNTIYF
>-|TRBJ2-2|TRBV4-3
CASSQSRLAGNTGELFF
>many|TRBJ2-7|TRBV28
CASSFSAKGQYEQYF
>few|TRBJ1-2|TRBV29-1
CSVQGPYTF
>few|TRBJ2-7|TRBV20-1
CSASFGGAAYEQYF
>-|TRBJ2-7|TRBV4-1
CASSQARGASYEQYF
>-|TRBJ2-7|TRBV4-3
CASSQDGGVGEQYF
>few|TRBJ2-2|TRBV3-1
CASSLAGGATGELFF
>many|TRBJ2-7|TRBV20-1
CSAMGASGKGEQYF
>-|TRBJ2-7|TRBV5-4
CASSSYSEQYF
>-|TRBJ2-1|TRBV27
CASSLSLLDEQFF